What follows are 15 T cell receptor beta chains derived from one specimen sequenced in a study of blood T cell repertoires in COVID-19. TCRdb's copy holds only in-frame clones and misses some; the assay was immunoSEQ multiplex PCR. The sample has 200,000 or so clones, around four fifths seen once. Material: peripheral blood. The receptor set was obtained from a woman in her twenties or thirties with acute or convalescent COVID-19.

The chain is built from TRBV29-1 and TRBJ1-1, with 8 bases identical to TRBD1. This CDR3 contains 12 residues. The V gene end was trimmed by 7 bases and the J gene end by 1 base; junction bases not matched to a gene: 2. CDR1 is SQVTM and CDR2 is ANQGSEA in the germline V gene. The CDR3 sequence is CSAGQGNTEAFF. The CDR3 DNA sequence: TGCAGCGCCGGACAGGGGAACACTGAAGCTTTCTTT.

The CDR3 region is CASSVDQGIWTEAFF. The CDR3 region has the DNA TGTGCCAGCAGCGTAGATCAGGGGATATGGACTGAAGCTTTCTTT. The chain carries TRBV9 and TRBJ1-1, with D possibly TRBD1 on 6 matching bases. This CDR3 is built from 15 residues. V lost 0 bases, J lost 5 bases, and 14 bases lay in between. Germline values: CDR1 SGDLS, CDR2 YYNGEE.

The V and J genes are TRBV18 and TRBJ2-7; 11 bases are shared with TRBD1. The J segment lost 7 bases and the V segment lost 3 bases, leaving 8 bases of the junction unmatched. From germline, CDR1 is KGHSH and CDR2 LQKENI. The CDR3 length is 15 residues. The CDR3 sequence: CASSPGGQGASEQYF. The DNA for the CDR3 is TGTGCCAGCTCACCTGGCGGACAGGGGGCGAGTGAGCAGTACTTC.

J is TRBJ1-4 and V is TRBV30; 7 bases align to TRBD1. The CDR3 totals 19 residues. The germline CDR1 and CDR2 sequences are GTSNPN and SVGIG (reference sequence). With 0 bases clipped from V and 0 bases from J, the junction kept 13 bases outside the gene matches. CDR3 coding DNA: TGTGCCTGGAGTGTACGTCTTGACAGGGTAATTGCAACTAATGAAAAACTGTTTTTT. Its translation is CAWSVRLDRVIATNEKLFF.

The chain joins TRBV29-1 to TRBJ2-4, with D perhaps matching TRBD2 (5 bases). The CDR3 totals 15 residues. V gave up 4 bases and J gave up 0 bases, with 13 bases separating them. CDR1 SQVTM and CDR2 ANQGSEA come from the germline V gene. Written as DNA, the CDR3 is TGCAGCGTTGTACGCCTGGAGGTAGCCAAAAACATTCAGTACTTC. Its translation: CSVVRLEVAKNIQYF. The full variable domain, rest sourced from reference TRBV29-1 and TRBJ2-4, is SAVISQKPSRDICQRGTSLTIQCQVDSQVTMMFWYRQQPGQSLTLIATANQGSEATYESGFVIDKFPISRPNLTFSTLTVSNMSPEDSSIYLCSVVRLEVAKNIQYFGAGTRLSVL.

V and J are TRBV30 and TRBJ2-3; a possible D gene is TRBD1 (6 bases). With 1 base removed from V and 3 bases from J, the gap between germline ends came to 11 bases. CDR3 length: 14 amino acids. Germline V gives CDR1 GTSNPN, CDR2 SVGIG (reference sequence). The DNA for the CDR3 is TGTGCCTGGAGTGAAGGGGGATGGACAGATACGCAGTATTTT. Amino acids: CAWSEGGWTDTQYF.

The genes are TRBV19 and TRBJ1-2, with D perhaps TRBD1 (5 bases). Trimming removed 1 base from V and 9 bases from J, with 9 bases in between. Germline loops: CDR1 LNHDA, CDR2 SQIVND (reference sequence). This CDR3 region has 12 residues. The CDR3 sequence: CASSIVTGRYTF. In DNA, the CDR3 is TGTGCCAGTAGTATAGTTACAGGTCGCTACACCTTC.

The chain uses TRBV3-1 (or the pseudogene TRBV3-2) and TRBJ2-1, with D perhaps matching TRBD1 (6 bases). This CDR3 contains 14 residues. Trimming pared 1 base from V and 5 bases from J, leaving 9 bases between. The germline V gene has CDR1 LGHDT and CDR2 YNNKEL (reference sequence). CDR3 loop: CASSQAGHNNEQFF. CDR3 sequence (DNA): TGTGCCAGCAGCCAAGCGGGACATAACAATGAGCAGTTCTTC.

The CDR3 DNA is TGTGCCAGCAGCTTCTTGGCTAGCGGACACACCGGGGAGCTGTTTTTT. Protein: CASSFLASGHTGELFF. This chain joins TRBV28 and TRBJ2-2; 7 bases are shared with TRBD2. Germline V gene lookup returns CDR1 MDHEN and CDR2 SYDVKM. The V segment lost 6 bases and the J segment 3 bases; nucleotides outside the gene matches: 10. The CDR3 runs to 16 residues. Supplemented by reference TRBV28 and TRBJ2-2, the full variable domain reads DVKVTQSSRYLVKRTGEKVFLECVQDMDHENMFWYRQDPGLGLRLIYFSYDVKMKEKGDIPEGYSVSREKKERFSLILESASTNQTSMYLCASSFLASGHTGELFFGEGSRLTVL.

This clone has a handful of counts. Here the CDR3 reads CASSATLGDQPQHF. Here the CDR3 DNA reads TGTGCCAGCAGCGCTACCTTGGGAGATCAGCCCCAGCATTTT. The genes are TRBV9 and TRBJ1-5; D gene ambiguous. Trimming cost V 3 bases and J 5 bases, with 12 bases left between them. This CDR3 is built from 14 residues. Germline lookup yields CDR1 SGDLS and CDR2 YYNGEE. Variable domain in full (rest from reference TRBV9 and TRBJ1-5): DSGVTQTPKHLITATGQRVTLRCSPRSGDLSVYWYQQSLDQGLQFLIQYYNGEERAKGNILERFSAQQFPDLHSELNLSSLELGDSALYFCASSATLGDQPQHFGDGTRLSIL.

V usage is TRBV6-1 and J usage is TRBJ1-2; a weak D match, TRBD1 (5 bases). Trimming left V 2 bases short and J 3 bases short, with 10 bases between. Germline loops: CDR1 MNHNS, CDR2 SASEGT. The length of the CDR3 is 14 residues. The CDR3 here is CASSEIGADYGYTF. The DNA of the CDR3 is TGTGCCAGCAGTGAAATAGGGGCAGACTATGGCTACACCTTC.

As DNA, the CDR3 is TGCGCCAGCAGCTTGGAGCCCTCAGGGGCGGATGAAAAACTGTTTTTT. Its translation is CASSLEPSGADEKLFF. This chain uses TRBV5-1 with TRBJ1-4; D might be TRBD1 (6 bases). The CDR3 sequence is 16 residues long. The germline V gene encodes CDR1 SGHRS and CDR2 YFSETQ. V lost 0 bases and J 6 bases, leaving 15 bases between the germline ends.

This chain joins TRBV28 and TRBJ1-5; tentative D call: TRBD1 (5 bases). CDR3 length: 14 residues. The germline CDR1 and CDR2 sequences are MDHEN and SYDVKM. V was trimmed by 7 bases and J by 7 bases, leaving 17 bases between them. The CDR3 DNA sequence: TGTGCCAGCAACATGGGCGGGGGAGGGCAGCCCCAGCATTTT. Translated: CASNMGGGGQPQHF.

The chain uses TRBV6-1 and TRBJ1-6; 11 nucleotides match TRBD1. This CDR3 is built from 18 residues. Germline assignment: CDR1 MNHNS and CDR2 SASEGT. V lost 4 bases to trimming and J lost 5 bases; unmatched junction nucleotides: 10. CDR3 in amino acids: CASSAGQGGRVNNSPLHF. As DNA, the CDR3 is TGTGCCAGCAGTGCGGGACAGGGGGGTCGGGTCAATAATTCACCCCTCCACTTT.

This chain links TRBV5-8 with TRBJ1-6; possibly TRBD1 for D (6 bases). The CDR3 has 17 residues. V lost 4 bases and J 0 bases, leaving 14 bases between the germline ends. Germline V CDR1 and CDR2: SGHTS, YDEGEE. CDR3 DNA sequence: TGTGCCAGCAGCCCGCCAGGGGCTCGCTCCTATAATTCACCCCTCCACTTT. It codes for CASSPPGARSYNSPLHF. The variable domain in full, completed from reference TRBV5-8 and TRBJ1-6, reads EAGVTQSPTHLIKTRGQQATLRCSPISGHTSVYWYQQALGLGLQFLLWYDEGEERNRGNFPPRFSGRQFPNYSSELNVNALELEDSALYLCASSPPGARSYNSPLHFGNGTRLTVT.